These 6 T cell receptor beta chains were all obtained from the same sample, sequenced in a study of cytomegalovirus exposure and HLA in healthy donors. The study ran its PCR with 60 Vbeta and 13 Jbeta primers. Assay used: immunoSEQ multiplex PCR; TCRdb lists only in-frame clones, some missing. Here the sample spans 200,000 to 250,000 clones, about 78% being singletons. Sequenced input: PBMCs. The receptors were sampled from a woman aged 30 to 39 in good health and CMV-seronegative.

V and J are TRBV18 and TRBJ1-6; possible D gene TRBD1, 6 bases. Looked up from germline, CDR1 is KGHSH and CDR2 is LQKENI. The CDR3 loop spans 16 amino acids. The V end was cut by 3 bases, the J end by 3 bases, with 12 bases between. CDR3 nucleotides: TGTGCCAGCTCACCCAGGGGCGGCAGCTATAATTCACCCCTCCACTTT. Its translation is CASSPRGGSYNSPLHF.

The chain uses TRBV27 and TRBJ1-5; 7 positions agree with TRBD1. V was clipped by 6 bases and J by 0 bases; unmatched bases: 5. Germline CDR1 and CDR2: MNHEY and SMNVEV (reference sequence). This CDR3 spans 15 amino acids. The CDR3 loop reads CASRRGLYSNQPQHF. The CDR3 DNA reads as TGTGCCAGCAGGAGGGGGCTGTATAGCAATCAGCCCCAGCATTTT.

This clone was counted only a few times. This chain connects TRBV6-5 to TRBJ2-7; TRBD1 agrees at 8 bases. The ends lost 3 bases at V and 6 bases at J; junction bases unmatched: 10. The CDR3 spans 15 residues. Germline CDR1 and CDR2: MNHEY and SVGAGI. The CDR3 region has the DNA TGTGCCAGCAGTTATTGGCAGGGGGCGATCGGCGAGCAGTACTTC. Its protein is CASSYWQGAIGEQYF.

The gene calls are TRBV7-8 and TRBJ2-1; D may be TRBD2 (7 bases). V lost 0 bases to trimming and J lost 2 bases, with 14 bases between them. CDR1 SGHVS and CDR2 FQNEAQ come from the germline V gene. CDR3 length: 17 residues. The chain's CDR3 is CASSLAGGRGPYNEQFF. DNA for the CDR3: TGTGCCAGCAGCTTAGCGGGGGGGCGCGGGCCCTACAATGAGCAGTTCTTC.

The chain has TRBV4-1 and TRBJ2-1, with TRBD2 matching over 9 bases. This CDR3 comprises 15 residues. After removal of 4 bases from V and 8 bases from J, the junction contained 9 bases not matched to a gene. CDR1 is MGHRA and CDR2 is YSYEKL in the germline V gene. Here the CDR3 reads CASSPLAGGLDEQFF. CDR3 coding DNA: TGCGCCAGCAGCCCTCTCGCGGGGGGGCTGGATGAGCAGTTCTTC.

The gene calls are TRBV28 and TRBJ2-7; 7 positions agree with TRBD1. CDR3 size: 14 residues. V lost 6 bases, J lost 1 base, and 6 bases stayed unmatched. CDR1 is MDHEN and CDR2 is SYDVKM in the germline V gene. For the CDR3, the DNA is TGTGCCAGCAGAAAACAGGGGCTTTCCTACGAGCAGTACTTC. This codes for CASRKQGLSYEQYF.